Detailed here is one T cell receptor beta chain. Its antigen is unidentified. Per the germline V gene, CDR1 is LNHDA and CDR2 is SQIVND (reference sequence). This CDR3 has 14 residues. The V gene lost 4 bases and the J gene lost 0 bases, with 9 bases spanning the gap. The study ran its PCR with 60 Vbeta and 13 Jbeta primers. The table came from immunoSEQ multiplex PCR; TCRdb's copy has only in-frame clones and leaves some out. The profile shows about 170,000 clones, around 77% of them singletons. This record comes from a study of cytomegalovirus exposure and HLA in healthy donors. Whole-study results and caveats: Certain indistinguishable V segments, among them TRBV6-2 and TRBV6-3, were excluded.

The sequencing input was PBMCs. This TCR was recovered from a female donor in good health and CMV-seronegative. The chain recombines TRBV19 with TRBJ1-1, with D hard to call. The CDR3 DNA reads TGTGCCAGTAGTAACAAACAATTGAACACTGAAGCTTTCTTT. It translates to CASSNKQLNTEAFF.